The subject of this entry is one T cell receptor (beta chain). A junction boundary mismatches the germline segment, possibly from a read error. The sample is drawn from a study of tumor-infiltrating lymphocytes in primary liver carcinoma. Whole-study context: The patients included men and women who were aged 30 to 69 years.

Investigators took RNA and DNA out together from roughly 20-30 mg of unsorted bulk tissue. A constant-region primer primed TCR beta cDNA synthesis from 400 to 600 ng of total RNA. A slightly modified ARM-PCR protocol with three nested multiplex PCR rounds produced these TCR beta libraries. TCRdb independently ran MiXCR on the multiplex PCR reads; one entry per CDR3 protein. The data contain roughly 120,000 distinct CDR3 sequences, less than 80% of them singletons. Specimen: liver tumor tissue from sampling region 1. Subset in this sample: tumor region T1, superior pole. The origin of this receptor is a woman aged 55-70 years with primary liver carcinoma and hepatitis B virus infection.

CDR3 loop: CVSSIIAGSNYNEQFF. The CDR3 DNA reads as TGTGTCAGCAGCATAATAGCGGGATCCAATTACAATGAGCAGTTCTTC. The chain links TRBV11-2 to TRBJ2-1; 8 bases fit TRBD2. CDR3 length equals 16 residues. Germline V lookup: CDR1 SGHAT, CDR2 FQNNGV.